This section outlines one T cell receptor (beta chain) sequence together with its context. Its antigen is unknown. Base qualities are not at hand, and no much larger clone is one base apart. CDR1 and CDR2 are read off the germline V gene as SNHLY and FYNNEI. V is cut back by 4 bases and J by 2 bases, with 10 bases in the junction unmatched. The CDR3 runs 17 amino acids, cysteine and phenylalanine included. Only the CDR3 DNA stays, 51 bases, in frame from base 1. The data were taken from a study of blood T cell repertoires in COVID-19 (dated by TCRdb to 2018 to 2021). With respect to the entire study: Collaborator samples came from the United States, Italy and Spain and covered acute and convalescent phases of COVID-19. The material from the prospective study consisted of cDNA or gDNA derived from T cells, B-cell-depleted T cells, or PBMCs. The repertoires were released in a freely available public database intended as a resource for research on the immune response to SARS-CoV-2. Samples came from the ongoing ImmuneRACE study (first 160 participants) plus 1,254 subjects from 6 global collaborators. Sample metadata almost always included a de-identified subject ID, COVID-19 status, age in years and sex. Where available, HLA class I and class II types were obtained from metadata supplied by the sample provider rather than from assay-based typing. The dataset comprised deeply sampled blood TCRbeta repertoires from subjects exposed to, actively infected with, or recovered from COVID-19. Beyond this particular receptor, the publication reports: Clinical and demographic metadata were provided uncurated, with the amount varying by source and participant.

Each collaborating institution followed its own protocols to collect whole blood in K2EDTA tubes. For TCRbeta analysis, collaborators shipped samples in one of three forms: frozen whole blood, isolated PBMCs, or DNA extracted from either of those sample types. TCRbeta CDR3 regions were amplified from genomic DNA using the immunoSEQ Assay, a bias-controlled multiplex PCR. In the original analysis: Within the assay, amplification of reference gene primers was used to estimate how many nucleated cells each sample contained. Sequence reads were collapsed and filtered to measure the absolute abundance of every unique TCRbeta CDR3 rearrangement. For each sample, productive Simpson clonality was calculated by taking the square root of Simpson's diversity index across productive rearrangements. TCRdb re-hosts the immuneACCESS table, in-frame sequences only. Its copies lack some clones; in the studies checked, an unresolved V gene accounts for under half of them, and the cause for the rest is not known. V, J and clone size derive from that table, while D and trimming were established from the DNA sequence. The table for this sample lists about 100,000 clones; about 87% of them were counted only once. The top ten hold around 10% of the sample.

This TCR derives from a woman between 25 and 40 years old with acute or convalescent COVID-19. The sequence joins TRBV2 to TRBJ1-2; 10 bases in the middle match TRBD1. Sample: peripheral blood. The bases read TGTGCCAGCAGTGCCCCGGGACAGGGGATTCGGAACTATGGCTACACCTTC. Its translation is CASSAPGQGIRNYGYTF.